The T cell receptor beta chain under discussion was sequenced for a study of CD8 T cells in Susac syndrome. The sequenced target, TCR beta, came from blood CD8+ and CD4+ T cells. The multiple sclerosis controls were treatment-naive patients with relapsing-remitting disease that was stable or active. Both CD4+ and CD8+ T cells were negatively isolated, and TEMRA cells underwent FACS enrichment. V was trimmed by 0 bases and J by 1 base, leaving 14 bases between them. Germline loops: CDR1 MGHRA, CDR2 YSYEKL. The length of the CDR3 is 17 residues. RNA, at roughly 0.45 to 1 ug, was reverse transcribed with random hexamers. Amplification of TCR beta CDR3 by immunoSEQ multiplex PCR spanned 54 Vbeta and 13 Jbeta. TCRdb reanalysed the immunoSEQ multiplex PCR reads using MiXCR and keeps one entry per CDR3 protein. This sample has 200,000 to 250,000 distinct CDR3 sequences; roughly 94% occur once, and the top ten carry 0.082%.

This rearrangement joins TRBV4-1 to TRBJ2-3; possible D gene TRBD2, 5 bases. What was sequenced was CD4+ T cells from PBMCs. This receptor was obtained from a human donor with multiple sclerosis. The CDR3 nucleotides are TGCGCCAGCAGCCAAGAAGGGCGGCGGGCCCGCACAGATACGCAGTATTTT. It encodes CASSQEGRRARTDTQYF.